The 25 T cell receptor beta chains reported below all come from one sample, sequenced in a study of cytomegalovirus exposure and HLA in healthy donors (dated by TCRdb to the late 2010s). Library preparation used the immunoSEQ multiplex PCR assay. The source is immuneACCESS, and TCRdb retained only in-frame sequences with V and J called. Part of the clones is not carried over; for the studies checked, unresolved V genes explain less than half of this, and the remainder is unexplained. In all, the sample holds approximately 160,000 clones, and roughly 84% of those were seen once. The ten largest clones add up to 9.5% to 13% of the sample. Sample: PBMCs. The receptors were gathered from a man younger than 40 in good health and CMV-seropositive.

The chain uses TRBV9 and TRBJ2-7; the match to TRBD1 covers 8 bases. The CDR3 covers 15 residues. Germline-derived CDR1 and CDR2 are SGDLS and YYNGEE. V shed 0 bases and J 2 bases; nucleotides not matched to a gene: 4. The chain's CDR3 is CASSVGQGYPYEQYF. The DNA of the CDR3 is TGTGCCAGCAGCGTAGGACAGGGGTATCCCTACGAGCAGTACTTC.

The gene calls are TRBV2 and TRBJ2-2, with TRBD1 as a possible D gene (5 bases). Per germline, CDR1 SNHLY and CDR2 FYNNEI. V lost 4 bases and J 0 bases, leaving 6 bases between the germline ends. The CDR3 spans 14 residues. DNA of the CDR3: TGTGCCAGCAGTGGGACATCGAACACCGGGGAGCTGTTTTTT. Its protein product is CASSGTSNTGELFF.

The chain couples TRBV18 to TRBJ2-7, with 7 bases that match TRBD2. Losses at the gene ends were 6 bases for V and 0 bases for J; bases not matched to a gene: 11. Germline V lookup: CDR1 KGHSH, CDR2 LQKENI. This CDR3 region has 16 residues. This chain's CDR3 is CASSPSGRESSYEQYF. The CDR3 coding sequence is TGTGCCAGCTCCCCATCAGGGCGGGAGAGCTCCTACGAGCAGTACTTC.

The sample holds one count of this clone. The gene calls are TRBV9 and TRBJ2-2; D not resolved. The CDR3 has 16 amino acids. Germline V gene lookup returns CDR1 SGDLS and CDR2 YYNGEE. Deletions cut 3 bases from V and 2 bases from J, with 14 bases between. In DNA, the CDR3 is TGTGCCAGCAGCGCGGAGAAACATATCAACACCGGGGAGCTGTTTTTT. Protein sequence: CASSAEKHINTGELFF.

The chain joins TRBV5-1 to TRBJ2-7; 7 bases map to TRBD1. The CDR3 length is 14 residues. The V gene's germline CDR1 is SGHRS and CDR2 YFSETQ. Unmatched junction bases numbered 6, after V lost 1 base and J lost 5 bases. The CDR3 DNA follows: TGCGCCAGCAGCTTGACAGGGGTAATTGACGAGCAGTACTTC. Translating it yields CASSLTGVIDEQYF. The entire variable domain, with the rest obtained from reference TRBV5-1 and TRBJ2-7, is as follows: KAGVTQTPRYLIKTRGQQVTLSCSPISGHRSVSWYQQTPGQGLQFLFEYFSETQRNKGNFPGRFSGRQFSNSRSEMNVSTLELGDSALYLCASSLTGVIDEQYFGPGTRLTVT.

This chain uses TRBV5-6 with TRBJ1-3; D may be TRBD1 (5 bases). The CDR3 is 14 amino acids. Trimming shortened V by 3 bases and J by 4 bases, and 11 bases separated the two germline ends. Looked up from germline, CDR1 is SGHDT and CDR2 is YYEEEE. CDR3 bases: TGTGCCAGCAGCTATACAGGTCTCGGAAACACCATATATTTT. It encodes CASSYTGLGNTIYF.

CDR3 sequence reads: CANPFGLALNEQFF. The CDR3, as DNA: TGCGCCAACCCTTTCGGACTAGCGCTAAATGAGCAGTTCTTC. The chain combines TRBV10-2 with TRBJ2-1, with 9 bases fitting TRBD2. Trimming at V came to 10 bases and at J to 7 bases, leaving 11 bases not matched to a gene. Germline values: CDR1 WSHSY, CDR2 SAAADI. CDR3 length: 14 amino acids.

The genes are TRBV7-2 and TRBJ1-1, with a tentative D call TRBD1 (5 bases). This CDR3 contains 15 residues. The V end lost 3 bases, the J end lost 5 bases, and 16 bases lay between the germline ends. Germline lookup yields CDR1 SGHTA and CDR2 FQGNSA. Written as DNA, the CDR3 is TGTGCCAGCAGCTTTCCAACAGGCGAAGGTACTGAAGCTTTCTTT. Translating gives CASSFPTGEGTEAFF.

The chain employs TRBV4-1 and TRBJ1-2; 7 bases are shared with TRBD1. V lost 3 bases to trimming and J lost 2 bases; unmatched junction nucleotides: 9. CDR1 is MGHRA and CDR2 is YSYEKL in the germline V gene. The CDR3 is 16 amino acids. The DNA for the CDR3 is TGCGCCAGCAGCCATCGACCGGGACAGAAAAACTATGGCTACACCTTC. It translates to CASSHRPGQKNYGYTF.

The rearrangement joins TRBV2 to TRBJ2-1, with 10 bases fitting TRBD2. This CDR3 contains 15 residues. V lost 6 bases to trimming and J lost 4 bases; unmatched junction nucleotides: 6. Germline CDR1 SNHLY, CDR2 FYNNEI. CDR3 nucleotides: TGTGCCAGCAGACGTAGCGGGGGGCTTTACAATGAGCAGTTCTTC. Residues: CASRRSGGLYNEQFF.

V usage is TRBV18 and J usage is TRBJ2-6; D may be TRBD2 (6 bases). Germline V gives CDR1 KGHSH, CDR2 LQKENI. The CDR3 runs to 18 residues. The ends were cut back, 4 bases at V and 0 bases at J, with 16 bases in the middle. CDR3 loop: CASSLRDSSYSGANVLTF. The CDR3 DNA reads TGTGCCAGCTCACTCCGGGACTCCTCATACTCTGGGGCCAACGTCCTGACTTTC.

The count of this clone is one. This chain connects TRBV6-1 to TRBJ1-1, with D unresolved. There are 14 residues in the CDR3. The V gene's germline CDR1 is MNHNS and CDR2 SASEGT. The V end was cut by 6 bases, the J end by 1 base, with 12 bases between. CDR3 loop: CASREAARNTEAFF. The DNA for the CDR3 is TGTGCCAGCAGAGAGGCGGCCCGGAACACTGAAGCTTTCTTT.

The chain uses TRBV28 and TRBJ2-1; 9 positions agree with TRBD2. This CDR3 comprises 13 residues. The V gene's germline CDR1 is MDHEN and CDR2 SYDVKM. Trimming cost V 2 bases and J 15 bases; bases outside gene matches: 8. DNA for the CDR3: TGTGCCAGCAGTTTACCGAGGCCGGGACTAGCGTTCTTC. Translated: CASSLPRPGLAFF.

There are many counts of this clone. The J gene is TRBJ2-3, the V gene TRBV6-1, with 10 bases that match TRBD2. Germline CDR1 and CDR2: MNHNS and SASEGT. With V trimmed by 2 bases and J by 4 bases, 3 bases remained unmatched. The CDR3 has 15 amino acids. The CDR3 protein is CASSETSGTPDTQYF. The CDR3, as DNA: TGTGCCAGCAGTGAAACTAGCGGGACCCCAGATACGCAGTATTTT.

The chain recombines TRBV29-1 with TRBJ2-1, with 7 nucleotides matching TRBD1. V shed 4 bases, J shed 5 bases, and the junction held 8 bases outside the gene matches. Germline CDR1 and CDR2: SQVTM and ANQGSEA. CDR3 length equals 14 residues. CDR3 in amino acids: CSVVRDRRDNEQFF. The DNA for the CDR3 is TGCAGCGTTGTGAGGGACAGACGCGACAATGAGCAGTTCTTC.

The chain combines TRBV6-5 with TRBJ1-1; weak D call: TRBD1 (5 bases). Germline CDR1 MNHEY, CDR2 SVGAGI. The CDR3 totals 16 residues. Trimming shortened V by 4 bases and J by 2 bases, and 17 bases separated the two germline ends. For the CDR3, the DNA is TGTGCCAGCAGTTCTCATACCCGCAGGGTCAACACTGAAGCTTTCTTT. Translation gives CASSSHTRRVNTEAFF.

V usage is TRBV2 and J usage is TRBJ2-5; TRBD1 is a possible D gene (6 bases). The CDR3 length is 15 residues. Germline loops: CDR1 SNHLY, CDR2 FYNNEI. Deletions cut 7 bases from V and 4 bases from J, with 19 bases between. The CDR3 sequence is CASTSLGTYRETQYF. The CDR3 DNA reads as TGTGCCAGCACTTCCCTAGGGACATACCGAGAGACCCAGTACTTC.

The CDR3 protein is CASTRSGEQYF. The CDR3 DNA sequence: TGTGCCAGCACCCGGTCGGGGGAGCAGTACTTC. The chain combines TRBV27 with TRBJ2-7; D is perhaps TRBD2 (5 bases). The CDR3 is 11 amino acids. Trimming pared 7 bases from V and 7 bases from J, leaving 11 bases between. Germline CDR1 is MNHEY and CDR2 is SMNVEV (reference sequence).

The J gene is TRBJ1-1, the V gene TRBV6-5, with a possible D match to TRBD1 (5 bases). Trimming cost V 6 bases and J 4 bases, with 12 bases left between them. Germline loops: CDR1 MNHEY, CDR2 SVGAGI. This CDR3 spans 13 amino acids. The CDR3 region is CASSRALGTEAFF. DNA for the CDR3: TGTGCCAGCAGCAGGGCTCTGGGCACTGAAGCTTTCTTT.

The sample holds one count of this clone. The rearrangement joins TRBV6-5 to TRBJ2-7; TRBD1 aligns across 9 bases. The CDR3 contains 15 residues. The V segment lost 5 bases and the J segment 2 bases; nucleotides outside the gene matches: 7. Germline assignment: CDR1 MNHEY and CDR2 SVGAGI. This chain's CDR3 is CASSRTGTGPYEQYF. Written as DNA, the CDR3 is TGTGCCAGCAGTCGTACCGGGACAGGGCCCTACGAGCAGTACTTC.

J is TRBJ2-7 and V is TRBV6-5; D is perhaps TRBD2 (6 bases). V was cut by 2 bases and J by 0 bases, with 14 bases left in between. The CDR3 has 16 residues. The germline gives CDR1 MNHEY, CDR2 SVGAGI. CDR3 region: CASSYNYPGVSYEQYF. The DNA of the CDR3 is TGTGCCAGCAGTTACAACTATCCGGGGGTCTCCTACGAGCAGTACTTC.

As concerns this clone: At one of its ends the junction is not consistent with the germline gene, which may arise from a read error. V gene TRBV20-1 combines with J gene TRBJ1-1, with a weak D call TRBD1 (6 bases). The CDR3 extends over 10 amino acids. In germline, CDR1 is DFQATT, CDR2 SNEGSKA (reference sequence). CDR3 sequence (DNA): TGCAGTGCTGGGGACACCGAAGCTTTCTTT. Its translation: CSAGDTEAFF.

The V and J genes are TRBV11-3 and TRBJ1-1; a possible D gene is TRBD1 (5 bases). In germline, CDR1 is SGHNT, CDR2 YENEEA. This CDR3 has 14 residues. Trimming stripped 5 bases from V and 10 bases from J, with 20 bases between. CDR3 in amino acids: CASSPGRGAEGAFF. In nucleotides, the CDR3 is TGTGCCAGCAGCCCCGGTCGAGGGGCGGAGGGAGCTTTCTTT.

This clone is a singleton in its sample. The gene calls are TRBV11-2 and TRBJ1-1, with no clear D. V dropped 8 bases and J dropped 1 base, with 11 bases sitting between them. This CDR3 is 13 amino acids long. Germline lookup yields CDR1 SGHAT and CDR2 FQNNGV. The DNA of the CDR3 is TGTGCCAGCGCGGAAGGTACGAACACTGAAGCTTTCTTT. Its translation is CASAEGTNTEAFF.

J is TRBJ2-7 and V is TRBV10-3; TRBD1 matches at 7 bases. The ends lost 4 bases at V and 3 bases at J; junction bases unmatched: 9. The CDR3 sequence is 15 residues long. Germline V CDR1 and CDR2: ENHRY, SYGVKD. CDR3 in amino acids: CAISGGQWVHYEQYF. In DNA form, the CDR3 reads TGTGCCATCAGTGGGGGACAGTGGGTGCACTACGAGCAGTACTTC.